One sample yielded the 23 T cell receptor beta chains listed below, sequenced in a study of human T cells and chemical hapten exposure. TCRdb reanalysed the RACE reads using MiXCR and keeps one entry per CDR3 protein. The data hold 380,000 or so distinct CDR3 sequences, with nearly 5% observed a single time. Time point defined: patch test 1, 2 weeks after DPC sensitization. Stated treatment: therapeutic diphenylcyclopropenone sensitization with weekly scalp DPC. Source: whole blood, taken in connection with sensitization to the hapten diphenylcyclopropenone (DPC). These receptors came from a woman aged 50 to 60 with alopecia areata. Some clones in this sample may be carry-over from other donors' samples.

This clonotype was found a few times. CDR3 amino acids: CASSETPRLAGEETQYF. As DNA, the CDR3 is TGTGCCAGCAGTGAAACCCCAAGACTAGCGGGGGAGGAGACCCAGTACTTC. V gene TRBV25-1 combines with J gene TRBJ2-5, with 12 bases fitting TRBD2. The V segment lost 2 bases and the J segment 5 bases; nucleotides outside the gene matches: 9. Per germline, CDR1 MGHDK and CDR2 SYGVNS. This CDR3 spans 17 amino acids.

Ten or more counts support this clonotype. DNA for the CDR3: TGCGCCAGCAGCTTGGGGGACAGTAATAGCAATCAGCCCCAGCATTTT. The encoded protein is CASSLGDSNSNQPQHF. The chain couples TRBV5-1 to TRBJ1-5; 7 nucleotides line up with TRBD1. Germline V gene sequence: CDR1 SGHRS, CDR2 YFSETQ. Trimming removed 0 bases from V and 0 bases from J; junction bases left unmatched: 3. This CDR3 is 16 amino acids long.

This sequence joins TRBV5-1 and TRBJ2-7; D not resolved. Trimming cost V 4 bases and J 2 bases, with 16 bases left between them. The CDR3 covers 15 residues. The germline gives CDR1 SGHRS, CDR2 YFSETQ. CDR3 coding DNA: TGCGCCAGCAGCCGATCGGACGTAGGTGCCTACGAGCAGTACTTC. The encoded protein is CASSRSDVGAYEQYF.

This clonotype was detected a few times. The V and J genes are TRBV25-1 and TRBJ1-1; D is perhaps TRBD1 (5 bases). V was clipped by 8 bases and J by 5 bases, with 9 bases between them. This CDR3 region has 11 residues. CDR1 and CDR2 from the germline V gene are MGHDK and SYGVNS. CDR3 sequence: CASQRGTEAFF. In DNA form, the CDR3 reads TGTGCCAGCCAGCGGGGGACTGAAGCTTTCTTT.

There are many counts of this clonotype. The missing conserved phenylalanine or tryptophan at the end of this CDR3 makes a read error likely. V is TRBV6-2 or TRBV6-3 and J is TRBJ1-5, with TRBD1 matching over 7 bases. With V trimmed by 6 bases and J by 2 bases, 7 bases remained unmatched. The germline gives CDR1 MNHEY, CDR2 SVGEGT. There are 15 residues in the CDR3. Here the CDR3 DNA reads TGTGCCAGCAGATCGACAGGGATGGGCAATCAGCCCCAGCATTGT. Translating gives CASRSTGMGNQPQHC.

The genes are TRBV2 and TRBJ2-7; TRBD2 aligns across 8 bases. Germline V CDR1 and CDR2: SNHLY, FYNNEI. J was trimmed by 0 bases and V by 8 bases; bases with no gene match: 6. The CDR3 runs to 14 residues. CDR3 loop: CASGVAGSSYEQYF. The DNA of the CDR3 is TGTGCCAGCGGAGTAGCGGGGAGCTCCTACGAGCAGTACTTC.

The sample holds a few counts of this clonotype. The V and J genes are TRBV27 and TRBJ1-1; D is uncertain. CDR1 MNHEY and CDR2 SMNVEV come from the germline V gene (reference sequence). V was pared by 4 bases and J by 0 bases, with 12 bases between. This CDR3 contains 15 residues. CDR3 in DNA: TGTGCCAGCAGTTCCCGAATCGATATGAACACTGAAGCTTTCTTT. Its protein is CASSSRIDMNTEAFF.

This clonotype has a count of ten or more. This chain uses TRBV12-3 or TRBV12-4 with TRBJ2-1; 7 bases align to TRBD1. With V trimmed by 6 bases and J by 0 bases, 5 bases remained unmatched. The CDR3 loop spans 15 amino acids. The CDR3 DNA reads as TGTGCCAGCAGATGGGACAGCAGCTCCTACAATGAGCAGTTCTTC. This translates into CASRWDSSSYNEQFF.

This chain joins TRBV29-1 and TRBJ1-4; a possible D gene is TRBD1 (6 bases). V was trimmed by 6 bases and J by 7 bases, leaving 12 bases between them. The CDR3 consists of 12 residues. Germline V gene data show CDR1 as SQVTM and CDR2 as ANQGSEA. This CDR3 is CSVRGDGEKLFF. CDR3 nucleotides: TGCAGCGTCAGGGGCGATGGTGAAAAACTGTTTTTT.

This clonotype occurred many times. The CDR3 DNA reads as TGTGCCATCAGTAGGGACAGCAATTCACCCCTCCACTTT. Translating it yields CAISRDSNSPLHF. The chain combines TRBV10-3 with TRBJ1-6; 7 positions agree with TRBD1. In germline, CDR1 is ENHRY, CDR2 SYGVKD. The CDR3 consists of 13 residues. V gave up 5 bases and J gave up 7 bases; unmatched junction bases: 2.

The gene calls are TRBV12-3 or TRBV12-4 and TRBJ1-5, with TRBD1 matching over 7 bases. V gave up 6 bases and J gave up 4 bases; unmatched junction bases: 9. This CDR3 is 15 amino acids long. The CDR3 loop is CASSRGQTLNQPQHF. For the CDR3, the DNA is TGTGCCAGCAGCAGGGGACAGACCCTTAATCAGCCCCAGCATTTT.

In its sample, this clonotype was seen many times. The J gene is TRBJ2-3, the V gene TRBV20-1, with no clear D. In germline, CDR1 is DFQATT, CDR2 SNEGSKA (reference sequence). Trimming left V 5 bases short and J 6 bases short, with 6 bases between. The CDR3 covers 10 residues. CDR3 region: CSAYGDTQYF. The CDR3, as DNA: TGCAGTGCTTACGGGGATACGCAGTATTTT.

The chain is built from TRBV7-2 and TRBJ1-4; 7 bases align to TRBD1. The junction had 6 bases not matched to a gene; V was cut back by 4 bases and J by 7 bases. The germline gives CDR1 SGHTA, CDR2 FQGNSA. The CDR3 contains 14 residues. The CDR3 sequence: CASSYTGVGEKLFF. The CDR3 DNA reads as TGTGCCAGCAGCTATACAGGGGTGGGTGAAAAACTGTTTTTT.

This clonotype has a count of ten or more. The V call is TRBV7-2, the J call TRBJ2-1, with D tentatively TRBD1 or TRBD2 (6 bases each). The germline CDR1 and CDR2 sequences are SGHTA and FQGNSA. This CDR3 comprises 17 residues. V lost 3 bases, J lost 0 bases, and 15 bases lay in between. In DNA form, the CDR3 reads TGTGCCAGCAGCTTGATGGGGGGCGCCGCCTCCTACAATGAGCAGTTCTTC. This encodes CASSLMGGAASYNEQFF.

In DNA, the CDR3 is TGTGCCAGCAGCCACGCCCGACAACGCTACTCGGATGAGCAGTACTTC. This translates into CASSHARQRYSDEQYF. The gene calls are TRBV3-1 and TRBJ2-7; D is unresolved. Per germline, CDR1 LGHDT and CDR2 YNNKEL (reference sequence). Trimming left V 3 bases short and J 7 bases short, with 22 bases between. The CDR3 runs to 16 residues.

In this sample, this clonotype turned up many times. The V call is TRBV5-1, the J call TRBJ2-5; 7 nucleotides align to TRBD1. The CDR3 spans 16 residues. Germline lookup yields CDR1 SGHRS and CDR2 YFSETQ. Trimming removed 0 bases from V and 0 bases from J; junction bases left unmatched: 5. The chain's CDR3 is CASSLVGTANQETQYF. The CDR3 DNA reads as TGCGCCAGCAGCTTGGTAGGGACAGCCAACCAAGAGACCCAGTACTTC.

This clonotype came up a few times. V is TRBV6-5 and J is TRBJ2-7, with TRBD2 as a possible D gene (6 bases). From germline, CDR1 is MNHEY and CDR2 SVGAGI. The V end lost 6 bases, the J end lost 6 bases, and 9 bases lay between the germline ends. The CDR3 has 11 residues. CDR3 sequence: CASRAGPEQYF. CDR3 nucleotides: TGTGCCAGCAGGGCGGGACCCGAGCAGTACTTC.

In its sample, this clonotype was seen many times. This chain links TRBV3-1 with TRBJ1-1; maybe TRBD1 (6 bases). Between the trimmed V and J ends, which lost 2 bases and 2 bases, there was a span of 18 bases. CDR3 length: 17 residues. Per germline, CDR1 LGHDT and CDR2 YNNKEL (reference sequence). In DNA form, the CDR3 reads TGTGCCAGCAGCCAATGGAGTGTGGGGGCCCGAAACACTGAAGCTTTCTTT. Residues: CASSQWSVGARNTEAFF.

This clonotype was found many times. The chain uses TRBV10-3 and TRBJ2-5; 10 bases are a match to TRBD2. The CDR3 runs to 14 residues. V lost 4 bases to trimming and J lost 5 bases; unmatched junction nucleotides: 4. From germline, CDR1 is ENHRY and CDR2 SYGVKD. CDR3 in amino acids: CAISGTSGGETQYF. CDR3 coding DNA: TGTGCCATCAGTGGGACTAGCGGAGGGGAGACCCAGTACTTC.

The chain recombines TRBV3-1 with TRBJ1-6; perhaps TRBD1 as D (5 bases). There are 15 residues in the CDR3. V was shortened by 1 base and J by 7 bases, with 11 bases between the two germline ends. CDR1 and CDR2 (germline): LGHDT, YNNKEL (reference sequence). The CDR3 DNA reads TGTGCCAGCAGCCAAGGTTTCCAGGGCAATTCACCCCTCCACTTT. Protein product: CASSQGFQGNSPLHF.

This clonotype has more than one count but fewer than ten. The chain combines TRBV6-1 with TRBJ1-1; 9 bases are shared with TRBD1. The CDR3 runs 16 residues. The V and J ends lost 6 bases and 0 bases, in that order; junction bases with no gene match: 8. CDR1 is MNHNS and CDR2 is SASEGT in the germline V gene. The CDR3: CASSVPGQGMNTEAFF. The CDR3 bases are TGTGCCAGCAGCGTCCCGGGACAGGGAATGAACACTGAAGCTTTCTTT.

The genes are TRBV9 and TRBJ2-3; TRBD2 matches 14 bases. V gave up 3 bases and J gave up 5 bases; unmatched junction bases: 8. The germline V gene has CDR1 SGDLS and CDR2 YYNGEE. This CDR3 has 17 amino acids. The CDR3 spells CASSGGLAGGQGDTQYF. In nucleotides, the CDR3 is TGTGCCAGCAGCGGAGGACTAGCGGGGGGTCAGGGAGATACGCAGTATTTT.

There are many counts of this clonotype. This chain joins TRBV30 and TRBJ2-1, with 10 bases matching TRBD1. This CDR3 has 19 residues. The J segment lost 0 bases and the V segment lost 0 bases, leaving 11 bases of the junction unmatched. CDR1 is GTSNPN, CDR2 SVGIG, per germline (reference sequence). The CDR3 sequence is CAWSVGGQGRPPSYNEQFF. CDR3 DNA sequence: TGTGCCTGGAGTGTAGGGGGACAGGGGAGGCCTCCCTCCTACAATGAGCAGTTCTTC.